Described below is a single T cell receptor (beta chain) sequence and its context. A TCRbeta library incorporating unique molecular identifiers was prepared. One entry per CDR3 protein, called by TCRdb with MiXCR from the PCR reads. The data show a few hundred thousand distinct CDR3 sequences, roughly 27% seen once. The CDR3 loop spans 12 amino acids. Germline assignment: CDR1 SQVTM and CDR2 ANQGSEA. Germline trimming cut 2 bases from V and 12 bases from J; bases unmatched to any gene: 4. The data belong to a study of T-cell reconstitution after alpha-beta-depleted transplantation in children. The chain has TRBV29-1 and TRBJ1-1, with TRBD1 identical over 12 bases. This sample comprised PBMCs, obtained before TCRalphabeta/CD19-depleted stem cell transplant. The sequence was obtained from a boy in the first two years of life with Wiskott-Aldrich syndrome, due to receive a stem cell transplant. CDR3 DNA sequence: TGCAGCGTTGAAAGGGGACAGGGGGCTCCTTTCTTT. Its translation: CSVERGQGAPFF.